This TCR beta chain was identified during a study of CD4+ T cells in melanoma. As to this clone: What it binds is unknown.

Overall study results and limits: CD8+ T cell, macrophage and B cell function reportedly correlated with neoantigen-specific CD4+ T cells. Diverse differentiation states were reported for melanoma neoantigen-specific CD4+ T cells.

The CDR3 is made up of 15 amino acids. Per germline, CDR1 MDHEN and CDR2 SYDVKM. V was cut by 2 bases and J by 2 bases, with 11 bases left in between. Assay used: immunoSEQ multiplex PCR; TCRdb lists only in-frame clones, some missing. The data contain 110,000 to 150,000 clones, around nine tenths of them singletons. The clonotype originates from a human donor with melanoma. This chain links TRBV28 with TRBJ2-3; weak D call: TRBD2 (6 bases). The CDR3, as DNA: TGTGCCAGCAGTTTAATGGGAGGCAACACAGATACGCAGTATTTT. Translation: CASSLMGGNTDTQYF.